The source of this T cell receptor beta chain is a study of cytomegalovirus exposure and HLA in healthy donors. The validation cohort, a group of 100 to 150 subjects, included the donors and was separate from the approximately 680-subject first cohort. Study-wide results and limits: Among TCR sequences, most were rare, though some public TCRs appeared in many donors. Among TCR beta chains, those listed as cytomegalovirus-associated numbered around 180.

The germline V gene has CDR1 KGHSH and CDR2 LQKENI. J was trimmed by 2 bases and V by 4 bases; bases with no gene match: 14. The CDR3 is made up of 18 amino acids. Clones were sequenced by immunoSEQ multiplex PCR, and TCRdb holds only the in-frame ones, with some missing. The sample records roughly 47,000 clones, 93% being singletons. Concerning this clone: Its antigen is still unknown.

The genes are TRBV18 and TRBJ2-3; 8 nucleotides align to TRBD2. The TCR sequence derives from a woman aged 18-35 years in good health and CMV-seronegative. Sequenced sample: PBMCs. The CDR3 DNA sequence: TGTGCCAGCTCACTCCTTCAAAGCGGCGGGAGGTTCACAGATACGCAGTATTTT. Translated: CASSLLQSGGRFTDTQYF.